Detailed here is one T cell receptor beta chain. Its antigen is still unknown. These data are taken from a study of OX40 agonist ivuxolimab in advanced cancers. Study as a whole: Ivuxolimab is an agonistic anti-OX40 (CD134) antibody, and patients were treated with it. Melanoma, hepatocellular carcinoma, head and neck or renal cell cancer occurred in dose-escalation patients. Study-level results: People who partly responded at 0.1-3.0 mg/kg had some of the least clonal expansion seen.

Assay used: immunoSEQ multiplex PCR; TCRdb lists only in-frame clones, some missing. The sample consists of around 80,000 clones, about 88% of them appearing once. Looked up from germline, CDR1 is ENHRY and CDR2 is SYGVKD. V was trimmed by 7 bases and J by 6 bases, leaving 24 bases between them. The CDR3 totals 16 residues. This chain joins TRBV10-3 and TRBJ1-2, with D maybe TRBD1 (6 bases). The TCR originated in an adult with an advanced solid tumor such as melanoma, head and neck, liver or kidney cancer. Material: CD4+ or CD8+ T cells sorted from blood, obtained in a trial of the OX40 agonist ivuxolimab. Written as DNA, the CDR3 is TGTGCCATCAAAGGCCGGGGGCAGGGCTTGGAGCATGGCTACACCTTC. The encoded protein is CAIKGRGQGLEHGYTF.